This TCR beta chain appears in the sequencing data of a study of OX40 agonist ivuxolimab in advanced cancers. Turning to this clone: Its matching antigen is unknown.

Whole-study results and caveats: Expanded peripheral T cells had an undetermined antigen specificity.

The table came from immunoSEQ multiplex PCR; TCRdb's copy has only in-frame clones and leaves some out. The sample has roughly 53,000 clones; approximately 80% are singletons. The clonotype was recovered from an adult with an advanced solid tumor such as melanoma, head and neck, liver or kidney cancer. This specimen was CD4+ or CD8+ T cells sorted from blood, taken in a trial of the OX40 agonist ivuxolimab.

The CDR3 reads CASSLASSYNEQFF. The DNA for the CDR3 is TGTGCCAGCAGCTTAGCCAGCTCCTACAATGAGCAGTTCTTC. The J gene is TRBJ2-1, the V gene TRBV7-2; D is unclear. Deletions cut 0 bases from V and 0 bases from J, with 3 bases between. The CDR3 is 14 amino acids. Germline V gives CDR1 SGHTA, CDR2 FQGNSA. Filled out from reference TRBV7-2 and TRBJ2-1, the complete variable domain reads GAGVSQSPSNKVTEKGKDVELRCDPISGHTALYWYRQSLGQGLEFLIYFQGNSAPDKSGLPSDRFSAERTGGSVSTLTIQRTQQEDSAVYLCASSLASSYNEQFFGPGTRLTVL.